These 24 T cell receptor beta chains came from one sample sequenced in a study of blood T cell repertoires in COVID-19. Repertoires were generated with immunoSEQ multiplex PCR, while TCRdb's copy carries only in-frame clones and drops some. The table includes about 310,000 clones, around 87% detected once. Sequencing was carried out using peripheral blood. Receptor source: a woman aged 45-65 years who had recovered from COVID-19.

The chain combines TRBV28 with TRBJ1-2, with TRBD1 as a possible D gene (5 bases). Germline assignment: CDR1 MDHEN and CDR2 SYDVKM. The CDR3 loop spans 14 amino acids. V gave up 7 bases and J gave up 5 bases, with 17 bases separating them. DNA for the CDR3: TGTGCCAGCACCATTGGGGCAGCGTTATATGGCTACACCTTC. It encodes CASTIGAALYGYTF.

This chain connects TRBV7-8 to TRBJ1-1; D may be TRBD1 (5 bases). Trimming shortened V by 10 bases and J by 0 bases, and 15 bases separated the two germline ends. CDR1 is SGHVS and CDR2 is FQNEAQ in the germline V gene. The CDR3 loop spans 14 amino acids. The CDR3 region is CATAGGGMNTEAFF. The CDR3 DNA reads TGTGCCACTGCTGGCGGGGGGATGAACACTGAAGCTTTCTTT.

This chain links TRBV28 with TRBJ1-5; 9 nucleotides agree with TRBD1. The V segment lost 6 bases and the J segment 5 bases; nucleotides outside the gene matches: 5. In germline, CDR1 is MDHEN, CDR2 SYDVKM. This CDR3 is built from 14 residues. The CDR3 coding sequence is TGTGCCAGCAGGACAGGGGGTCGGGATCAGCCCCAGCATTTT. Translated: CASRTGGRDQPQHF.

This clone was found a few times. The chain combines TRBV27 with TRBJ2-5; a weak D match, TRBD1 (5 bases). Deletions cut 8 bases from V and 4 bases from J, with 20 bases between. Germline V gives CDR1 MNHEY, CDR2 SMNVEV (reference sequence). The CDR3 runs 15 residues. CDR3 loop: CASQLWGSTLETQYF. As DNA, the CDR3 is TGTGCCAGCCAACTTTGGGGCAGCACCCTAGAGACCCAGTACTTC.

This chain connects TRBV13 to TRBJ2-2; 9 nucleotides match TRBD2. The CDR3 spans 17 residues. V lost 1 base, J lost 3 bases, and 6 bases stayed unmatched. Germline values: CDR1 PRHDT, CDR2 FYEKMQ (reference sequence). The CDR3 spells CASSLARLAEDTGELFF. DNA of the CDR3: TGTGCCAGCAGCTTAGCACGACTAGCGGAGGACACCGGGGAGCTGTTTTTT. Looking up the rest from reference TRBV13 and TRBJ2-2 gives the full variable domain: AAGVIQSPRHLIKEKRETATLKCYPIPRHDTVYWYQQGPGQDPQFLISFYEKMQSDKGSIPDRFSAQQFSDYHSELNMSSLELGDSALYFCASSLARLAEDTGELFFGEGSRLTVL.

The chain combines TRBV5-3 with TRBJ1-5; unclear D gene. TRBV5-3 carries the ORF label, with uncertain function. Between the trimmed V and J ends, which lost 3 bases and 10 bases, there was a span of 17 bases. This CDR3 spans 14 amino acids. The CDR3 protein is CARSSEVPPNPQHF. The CDR3 bases are TGTGCCAGAAGCTCCGAGGTCCCGCCCAATCCCCAGCATTTT.

The chain employs TRBV2 and TRBJ1-2; TRBD1 aligns across 7 bases. Trimming removed 3 bases from V and 8 bases from J; junction bases left unmatched: 6. This CDR3 is built from 13 residues. Germline assignment: CDR1 SNHLY and CDR2 FYNNEI. The CDR3 DNA is TGTGCCAGCAGTGATACAGGGGTTCGGGGCTACACCTTC. This codes for CASSDTGVRGYTF.

The CDR3 nucleotides read TGTGCCAGCAGCTTAGTCCAGGGCGGGGGAGATACGCAGTATTTT. It is translated as CASSLVQGGGDTQYF. V gene TRBV7-6 combines with J gene TRBJ2-3; 7 bases are a match to TRBD2. Germline-derived CDR1 and CDR2 are SGHVS and FNYEAQ. Germline trimming cut 1 base from V and 5 bases from J; bases unmatched to any gene: 6. CDR3 size: 15 residues.

The chain combines TRBV7-6 with TRBJ2-7; D perhaps matches TRBD2 (5 bases). The germline V gene has CDR1 SGHVS and CDR2 FNYEAQ. This CDR3 contains 12 residues. Trimming took off 5 bases at V and 3 bases at J, with 8 bases between the two ends. The CDR3 loop reads CASSEGLYEQYF. CDR3 nucleotide sequence: TGTGCCAGCAGCGAGGGCCTCTACGAGCAGTACTTC.

The chain carries TRBV5-1 and TRBJ1-1; 7 bases are a match to TRBD1. The junction had 13 bases not matched to a gene; V was cut back by 4 bases and J by 1 base. The germline V gene has CDR1 SGHRS and CDR2 YFSETQ. The CDR3 has 17 amino acids. The chain's CDR3 is CASSVARYGQANTEAFF. In DNA, the CDR3 is TGCGCCAGCAGCGTGGCCCGCTACGGACAGGCGAACACTGAAGCTTTCTTT.

This rearrangement joins TRBV7-8 to TRBJ2-5, with TRBD1 matching over 9 bases. The CDR3 extends over 15 amino acids. Germline V gives CDR1 SGHVS, CDR2 FQNEAQ. After removal of 4 bases from V and 5 bases from J, the junction contained 8 bases not matched to a gene. CDR3 protein: CASSSLRQGGETQYF. The CDR3 DNA reads as TGTGCCAGCAGCTCTTTAAGACAGGGGGGGGAGACCCAGTACTTC. The full variable domain, its missing parts supplied by reference TRBV7-8 and TRBJ2-5, is GAGVSQSPRYKVAKRGQDVALRCDPISGHVSLFWYQQALGQGPEFLTYFQNEAQLDKSGLPSDRFFAERPEGSVSTLKIQRTQQEDSAVYLCASSSLRQGGETQYFGPGTRLLVL.

The chain combines TRBV30 with TRBJ1-5; no clear D. This CDR3 spans 14 amino acids. Germline loops: CDR1 GTSNPN, CDR2 SVGIG (reference sequence). V shed 1 base and J shed 6 bases, with 13 bases lying between them. Here the CDR3 DNA reads TGTGCCTGGAGTGGATCCGGGTCGCGTCAGCCCCAGCATTTT. It yields the protein CAWSGSGSRQPQHF.

Only one count was recorded for this clone. This chain uses TRBV7-2 with TRBJ1-4; weak D call: TRBD1 (5 bases). The CDR3 has 15 amino acids. From germline, CDR1 is SGHTA and CDR2 FQGNSA. Trimming pared 2 bases from V and 5 bases from J, leaving 12 bases between. This CDR3 is CASSLSGRENEKLFF. DNA for the CDR3: TGTGCCAGCAGCTTATCGGGGCGGGAGAATGAAAAACTGTTTTTT.

This chain uses TRBV28 with TRBJ2-7; 10 bases align to TRBD2. CDR1 MDHEN and CDR2 SYDVKM come from the germline V gene. V shed 7 bases, J shed 0 bases, and the junction held 6 bases outside the gene matches. The CDR3 has 15 amino acids. CDR3 sequence reads: CASTSPSGGSYEQYF. The CDR3 region has the DNA TGTGCCAGCACTTCCCCTAGCGGGGGCTCCTACGAGCAGTACTTC.

The chain couples TRBV30 to TRBJ2-5; 8 positions agree with TRBD2. There are 15 residues in the CDR3. The J segment lost 2 bases and the V segment lost 0 bases, leaving 5 bases of the junction unmatched. In germline, CDR1 is GTSNPN, CDR2 SVGIG (reference sequence). Written as DNA, the CDR3 is TGTGCCTGGAGTGTCACGGGGGGGAGGCAAGAGACCCAGTACTTC. Residues: CAWSVTGGRQETQYF.

V usage is TRBV9 and J usage is TRBJ2-1; no clear D gene. Germline CDR1 SGDLS, CDR2 YYNGEE. The CDR3 is 14 amino acids. The ends were cut back, 2 bases at V and 7 bases at J, with 13 bases in the middle. CDR3 in DNA: TGTGCCAGCAGCGTTGAGGTTTTCACGAATGAGCAGTTCTTC. This translates into CASSVEVFTNEQFF.

V and J are TRBV7-2 and TRBJ2-3; the D is unclear. V was cut by 2 bases and J by 4 bases, with 16 bases left in between. The CDR3 is made up of 16 amino acids. Per the germline V gene, CDR1 is SGHTA and CDR2 is FQGNSA. The CDR3 here is CASSLNNAQTADTQYF. As DNA, the CDR3 is TGTGCCAGCAGCTTAAATAATGCACAGACGGCAGATACGCAGTATTTT.

This sequence joins TRBV4-3 and TRBJ2-6; D is unclear. Per the germline V gene, CDR1 is LGHNA and CDR2 is YSLEER. The V end lost 3 bases, the J end lost 0 bases, and 3 bases lay between the germline ends. This CDR3 region has 14 residues. The CDR3 loop is CASSHLSGANVLTF. The CDR3 DNA sequence: TGCGCCAGCAGCCACCTCTCTGGGGCCAACGTCCTGACTTTC.

The V gene is TRBV13, the J gene TRBJ2-7; 11 positions match TRBD2. The V gene's germline CDR1 is PRHDT and CDR2 FYEKMQ (reference sequence). Trimming removed 4 bases from V and 2 bases from J; junction bases left unmatched: 1. CDR3 length: 14 amino acids. CDR3 coding DNA: TGTGCCAGCAGCTCGACTAGCGGGACCTACGAGCAGTACTTC. Its protein product is CASSSTSGTYEQYF.

The chain joins TRBV15 to TRBJ2-6; 7 bases fit TRBD1. Germline V gives CDR1 LNHNV, CDR2 YYDKDF (reference sequence). J gave up 0 bases and V 1 base, and 3 bases lay outside the gene matches. The CDR3 length is 17 residues. The CDR3 nucleotides are TGTGCCACCAGCAGAGGGACAGGACGCTCTGGGGCCAACGTCCTGACTTTC. Residues: CATSRGTGRSGANVLTF.

The chain has TRBV5-1 and TRBJ2-3, with 10 bases that match TRBD1. J lost 6 bases, V lost 2 bases, and 9 bases had no gene match. CDR1 and CDR2 from the germline V gene are SGHRS and YFSETQ. There are 16 residues in the CDR3. CDR3 sequence: CASSFRDRGVMDTQYF. The CDR3 nucleotides read TGCGCCAGCAGCTTCAGGGACAGGGGTGTCATGGATACGCAGTATTTT.

The chain recombines TRBV24-1 with TRBJ2-5; TRBD1 is a possible D gene (5 bases). With 3 bases removed from V and 6 bases from J, the gap between germline ends came to 13 bases. From germline, CDR1 is KGHDR and CDR2 SFDVKD. CDR3 length: 14 amino acids. DNA of the CDR3: TGTGCCACCAGTGATATGAAGGGGCAAAAGACCCAGTACTTC. Translated, it gives CATSDMKGQKTQYF.

This rearrangement joins TRBV7-9 to TRBJ2-7; TRBD1 matches at 8 bases. After removal of 1 base from V and 0 bases from J, the junction contained 2 bases not matched to a gene. There are 15 residues in the CDR3. In germline, CDR1 is SEHNR, CDR2 FQNEAQ (reference sequence). The CDR3 sequence is CASSLGQGSSYEQYF. The DNA of the CDR3 is TGTGCCAGCAGCTTAGGACAGGGGAGCTCCTACGAGCAGTACTTC.

The chain links TRBV30 to TRBJ2-3, with D possibly TRBD1 on 6 matching bases. The V end lost 4 bases, the J end lost 2 bases, and 13 bases lay between the germline ends. The CDR3 contains 14 residues. Germline V gene data show CDR1 as GTSNPN and CDR2 as SVGIG (reference sequence). This CDR3 is CAWTGRGLTDTQYF. The CDR3 DNA sequence: TGTGCCTGGACCGGCAGGGGCCTCACAGATACGCAGTATTTT.